Listed below are T cell receptor beta chains from one sample, sequenced in a study of T cell responses to AZD1222 COVID-19 vaccine. Assay used: immunoSEQ multiplex PCR; TCRdb lists only in-frame clones, some missing. The sample lists about 200,000 clones, over 80% occurring once. The sample in question was peripheral blood, obtained on day 0 of AZD1222 vaccination. The receptors come from an adult in good health. Both conserved end residues are part of each CDR3. A D gene is named only where the DNA matches it firmly. Size values are once, few and many counts, or a class for expanded clones, and some rows have none.

D gene	clone size	J gene	V gene	CDR3 DNA	CDR3 protein
NA	NA	TRBJ2-2	TRBV3-1/TRBV3-2	TGTGCCAGCAGCCAAAGAAAGAGGGGTAGCACCGGGGAGCTGTTTTTT	CASSQRKRGSTGELFF
NA	once	TRBJ1-5	TRBV18	TGTGCCAGCTCGTCGGACGGGAATCAGCCCCAGCATTTT	CASSSDGNQPQHF
TRBD1	NA	TRBJ1-2	TRBV7-9	TGTGCCAGCAGCCCCGGGACAGCGTATGGCTACACCTTC	CASSPGTAYGYTF
TRBD1	NA	TRBJ1-6	TRBV20-1	TGCAGTGCTAGTTCCGGGACAGGGCGTTCACCCCTCCACTTT	CSASSGTGRSPLHF
NA	once	TRBJ2-7	TRBV9	TGTGCCAGCAGCGTAGAAGGGAACTCCTACGAGCAGTACTTC	CASSVEGNSYEQYF
NA	NA	TRBJ1-1	TRBV5-1	TGCGCCAGCAGCCGTATCGGACACGAGAACACTGAAGCTTTCTTT	CASSRIGHENTEAFF
NA	NA	TRBJ1-1	TRBV5-1	TGCGCCAGCAGCTTGGAAGGCGCAGGTTCTGAAGCTTTCTTT	CASSLEGAGSEAFF
NA	NA	TRBJ2-5	TRBV18	TGTGCCAGCTCACCTCACGCCCAAGAGACCCAGTACTTC	CASSPHAQETQYF
NA	NA	TRBJ1-1	TRBV18	TGTGCCAGCTCACCAATGGAGAACACTGAAGCTTTCTTT	CASSPMENTEAFF
TRBD2	NA	TRBJ2-1	TRBV25-1	TGTGCCAGCAAAAAAGCGGGGATGAACCCCTACAATGAGCAGTTCTTC	CASKKAGMNPYNEQFF
NA	NA	TRBJ2-7	TRBV6-5	TGTGCCACTCACGGGTACGGATCCTACGAGCAGTACTTC	CATHGYGSYEQYF
NA	NA	TRBJ1-5	TRBV12-3/TRBV12-4	TGTGCCAGCAGTTTAGGTAGCAATCAGCCCCAGCATTTT	CASSLGSNQPQHF
TRBD1	NA	TRBJ1-6	TRBV10-1	TGCGCCAGCAGTGCCGGACAGGGTTTTGGTCAAAGTTCACCCCTCCACTTT	CASSAGQGFGQSSPLHF
TRBD1	NA	TRBJ1-1	TRBV6-5	TGTGCCAGCAGGCGATCCGGGACAGGGGCCACTGAAGCTTTCTTT	CASRRSGTGATEAFF
NA	NA	TRBJ1-4	TRBV7-2	TGTGCCAGCAGCCGGAGGGACCCACCATTCTCAACTAATGAAAAACTGTTTTTT	CASSRRDPPFSTNEKLFF
NA	NA	TRBJ2-1	TRBV9	TGTGCCAGCAGCGTAGCTGGAGGGAGGAATGAGCAGTTCTTC	CASSVAGGRNEQFF
TRBD1	once	TRBJ1-1	TRBV27	TGTGCCAGCACCTTACAGGGGGGGGTGAGCACTGAAGCTTTCTTT	CASTLQGGVSTEAFF
NA	once	TRBJ2-1	TRBV3-1/TRBV3-2	TGTGCCAGCAGCCAAGTTTCGGGTTTGCACCATGAGCAGTTCTTC	CASSQVSGLHHEQFF
TRBD1	NA	TRBJ2-7	TRBV4-2	TGTGCCAGCAGCCAGACAGGGTACGAGCAGTACTTC	CASSQTGYEQYF
TRBD2	NA	TRBJ2-1	TRBV14	TGTGCCAGCAGCCGGCTAGCGGGCTCCTACAATGAGCAGTTCTTC	CASSRLAGSYNEQFF
NA	NA	TRBJ2-5	TRBV12-5	TGTGCTAGTGTCAGGACGGGGTCGGCCCAGTACTTC	CASVRTGSAQYF
NA	NA	TRBJ1-1	TRBV19	TGTGCCGGTCGGGGGGGCGAGAACACTGAAGCTTTCTTT	CAGRGGENTEAFF
TRBD1	NA	TRBJ1-4	TRBV6-5	TGTGCCAGCAGTACAGGGGCAACTAATGAAAAACTGTTTTTT	CASSTGATNEKLFF
NA	NA	TRBJ2-1	TRBV7-2	TGTGCCAGCAGCCTGCGATTCTCGGTCCATGAGCAGTTCTTC	CASSLRFSVHEQFF
NA	NA	TRBJ1-1	TRBV6-5	TGTGCCAGCAGTACGGGCAGGGGCACTGAAGCTTTCTTT	CASSTGRGTEAFF
TRBD2	NA	TRBJ2-7	TRBV3-1/TRBV3-2	TGTGCCAGCAGCCGAACTAGCGGGGGGGATTACGAGCAGTACTTC	CASSRTSGGDYEQYF
NA	NA	TRBJ1-6	TRBV19	TGTGCCAGTAGTATAGTTAGGAGCAATTCACCCCTCCACTTT	CASSIVRSNSPLHF
NA	NA	TRBJ1-2	TRBV5-6	TGTGCCAGCAGCTTGGTTGACCGTGGCGGCTACACCTTC	CASSLVDRGGYTF
NA	once	TRBJ1-1	TRBV12-3/TRBV12-4	TGTGCCAGCAGACAGGGCGTTAACACTGAAGCTTTCTTT	CASRQGVNTEAFF
NA	NA	TRBJ2-1	TRBV5-8	TGTGCCAGCAGCTTGAGGGGGGCCGATGAGCAGTTCTTC	CASSLRGADEQFF
TRBD2	once	TRBJ2-5	TRBV5-1	TGCGCCAGCAGCTATAGCGGGGGCCTAGGGGAGACCCAGTACTTC	CASSYSGGLGETQYF
NA	NA	TRBJ1-2	TRBV28	TGTGCCAGCAGTTTAGGTTCAGTATTCACCTCAAATGGCTACACCTTC	CASSLGSVFTSNGYTF
NA	NA	TRBJ1-1	TRBV19	TGTGCCAGTAGTCCAGCCCCCGGGAGCACTGAAGCTTTCTTT	CASSPAPGSTEAFF
TRBD1	NA	TRBJ1-5	TRBV10-3	TGTGCCATCAGTAGGACAGGGGGCAATCAGCCCCAGCATTTT	CAISRTGGNQPQHF
NA	few	TRBJ2-1	TRBV7-8	TGTGCCAGCAGCTTAGACCGGAATGAGCAGTTCTTC	CASSLDRNEQFF
NA	NA	TRBJ2-3	TRBV28	TGTGCCAGCAGTTTCAGGGCCCAAGATACGCAGTATTTT	CASSFRAQDTQYF
TRBD1	NA	TRBJ1-5	TRBV7-2	TGTGCCAGCAGCCCCGGGACCGCAGGGGGAAGCAATCAGCCCCAGCATTTT	CASSPGTAGGSNQPQHF
TRBD2	NA	TRBJ2-5	TRBV5-1	TGCGCCAGCAAGGAGGCTAGCGGGGGAGCCCTTTACTTC	CASKEASGGALYF
NA	once	TRBJ1-1	TRBV29-1	TGCAGCGTTGCGCGGACAGTCATGAACACTGAAGCTTTCTTT	CSVARTVMNTEAFF
TRBD1	NA	TRBJ1-2	TRBV6-1	TGTGCCAGCAGCCAACAGGGGAACTATGGCTACACCTTC	CASSQQGNYGYTF
TRBD2	few	TRBJ2-3	TRBV4-3	TGCGCCAGCAGCCATCCGACCCAGGGACTAGCGGGGGAGGCAGATACGCAGTATTTT	CASSHPTQGLAGEADTQYF
NA	NA	TRBJ1-1	TRBV7-6	TGTGCCAGCAGCTTGACCGTGAACACTGAAGCTTTCTTT	CASSLTVNTEAFF
TRBD1	NA	TRBJ2-7	TRBV6-5	TGTGCCGTCAACAGGGGGCGCGAGCAGTACTTC	CAVNRGREQYF
TRBD1	NA	TRBJ1-4	TRBV7-8	TGTGCCAGCAGCTCCCAGAACTGGAGACAGGGTGAAAAACTGTTTTTT	CASSSQNWRQGEKLFF
NA	once	TRBJ1-3	TRBV18	TGTGCCAGCTCTGCAGTGGATTGGAACACCATATATTTT	CASSAVDWNTIYF
TRBD2	NA	TRBJ2-1	TRBV10-1	TGCGCCAGCAGTTCTACGAGAGCGGGGGGTCAGGATGAGCAGTTCTTC	CASSSTRAGGQDEQFF
NA	NA	TRBJ1-1	TRBV27	TGTGCCAGCAGTTTTTCAGGAGGGGGCACTGAAGCTTTCTTT	CASSFSGGGTEAFF
NA	NA	TRBJ1-1	TRBV4-1	TGCGGAGACAACACTGAAGCTTTCTTT	CGDNTEAFF
NA	NA	TRBJ1-1	TRBV6-5	TGTGCCAGCAGGACGGCGAACACTGAAGCTTTCTTT	CASRTANTEAFF
TRBD2	NA	TRBJ2-5	TRBV19	TGTGCCACTACCGGACTAGCGGGGGGGCCGCGGGAGACCCAGTACTTC	CATTGLAGGPRETQYF
NA	NA	TRBJ2-2	TRBV14	TGTGCCAGCAGCCAATCTTTAAATCGGGGTCACGGGGAGCTGTTTTTT	CASSQSLNRGHGELFF
NA	few	TRBJ2-7	TRBV6-6	TGTGCCAGCAGCCACGGACAGCCCTACGAGCAGTACTTC	CASSHGQPYEQYF
TRBD1	NA	TRBJ1-1	TRBV4-1	TGCGCCAGCAGCCAACCCACAGGGGATTCTGAAGCTTTCTTT	CASSQPTGDSEAFF